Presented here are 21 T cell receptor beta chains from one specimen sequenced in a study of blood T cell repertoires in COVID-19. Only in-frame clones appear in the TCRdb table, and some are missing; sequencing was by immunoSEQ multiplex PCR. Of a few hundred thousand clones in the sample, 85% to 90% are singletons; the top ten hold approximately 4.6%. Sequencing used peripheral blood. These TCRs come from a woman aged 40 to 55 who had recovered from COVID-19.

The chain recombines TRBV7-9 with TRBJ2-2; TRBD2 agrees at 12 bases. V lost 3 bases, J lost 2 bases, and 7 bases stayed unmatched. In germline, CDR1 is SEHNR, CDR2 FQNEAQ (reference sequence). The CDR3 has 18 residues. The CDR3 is CASSFTTSGRPNTGELFF. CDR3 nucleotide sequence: TGTGCCAGCAGCTTTACTACTAGCGGGAGGCCAAACACCGGGGAGCTGTTTTTT.

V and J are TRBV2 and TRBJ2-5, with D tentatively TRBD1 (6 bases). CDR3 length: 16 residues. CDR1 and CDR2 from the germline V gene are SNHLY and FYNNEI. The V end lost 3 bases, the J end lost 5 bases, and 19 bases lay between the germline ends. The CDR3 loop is CASSEVWGQRQETQYF. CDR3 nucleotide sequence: TGTGCCAGCAGTGAGGTTTGGGGGCAACGCCAGGAGACCCAGTACTTC.

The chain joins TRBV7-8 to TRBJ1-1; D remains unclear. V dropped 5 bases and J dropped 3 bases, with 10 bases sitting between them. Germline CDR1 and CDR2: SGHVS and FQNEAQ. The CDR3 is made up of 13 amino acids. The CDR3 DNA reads TGTGCCAGCAGCACTTTCCGGGACACTGAAGCTTTCTTT. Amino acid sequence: CASSTFRDTEAFF.

CDR3 DNA: TGTGCCAGCAGCTTTAGGGGTAGCACAGATACGCAGTATTTT. Translated: CASSFRGSTDTQYF. V usage is TRBV7-3 and J usage is TRBJ2-3; D perhaps matches TRBD1 (5 bases). Germline V gene data show CDR1 as SGHTA and CDR2 as FQGTGA. The CDR3 has 14 residues. Trimming removed 3 bases from V and 0 bases from J, with 7 bases in between.

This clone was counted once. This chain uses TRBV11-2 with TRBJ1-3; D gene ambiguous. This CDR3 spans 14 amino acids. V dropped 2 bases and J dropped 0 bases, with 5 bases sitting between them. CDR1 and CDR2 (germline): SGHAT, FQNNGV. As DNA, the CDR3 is TGTGCCAGCAGCTTACGACTCTCTGGAAACACCATATATTTT. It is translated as CASSLRLSGNTIYF.

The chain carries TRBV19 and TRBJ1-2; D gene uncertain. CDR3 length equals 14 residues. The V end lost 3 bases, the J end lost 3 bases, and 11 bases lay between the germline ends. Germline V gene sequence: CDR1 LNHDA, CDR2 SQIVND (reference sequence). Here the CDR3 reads CASSIGDSYYGYTF. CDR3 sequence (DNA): TGTGCCAGTAGTATCGGTGACTCATACTATGGCTACACCTTC.

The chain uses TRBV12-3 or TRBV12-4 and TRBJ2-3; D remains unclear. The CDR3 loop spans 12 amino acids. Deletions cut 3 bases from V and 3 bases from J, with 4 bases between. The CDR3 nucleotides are TGTGCCAGCAGTTTTCTGACAGATACGCAGTATTTT. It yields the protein CASSFLTDTQYF.

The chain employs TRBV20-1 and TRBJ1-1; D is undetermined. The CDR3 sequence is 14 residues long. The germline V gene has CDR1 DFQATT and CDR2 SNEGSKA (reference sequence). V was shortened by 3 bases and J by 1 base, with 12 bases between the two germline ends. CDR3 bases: TGCAGTGCTAGTCTTTTGGCAAGGAACACTGAAGCTTTCTTT. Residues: CSASLLARNTEAFF.

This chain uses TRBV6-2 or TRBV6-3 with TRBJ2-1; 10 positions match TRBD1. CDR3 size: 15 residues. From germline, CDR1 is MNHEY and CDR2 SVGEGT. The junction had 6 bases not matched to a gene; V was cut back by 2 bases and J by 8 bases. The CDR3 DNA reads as TGTGCCAGCAGTTACACACCGACAGGGGGCCATGAGCAGTTCTTC. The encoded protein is CASSYTPTGGHEQFF.

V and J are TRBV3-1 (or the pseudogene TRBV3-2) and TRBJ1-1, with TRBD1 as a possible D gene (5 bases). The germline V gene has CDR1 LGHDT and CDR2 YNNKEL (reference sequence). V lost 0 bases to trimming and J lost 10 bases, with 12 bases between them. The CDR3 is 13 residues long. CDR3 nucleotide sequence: TGTGCCAGCAGCCAAGAGAGTGTGGGGGGAGCTTTCTTT. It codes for CASSQESVGGAFF.

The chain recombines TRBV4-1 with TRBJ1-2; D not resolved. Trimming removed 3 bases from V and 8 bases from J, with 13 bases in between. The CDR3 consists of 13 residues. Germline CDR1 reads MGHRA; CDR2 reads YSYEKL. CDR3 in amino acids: CASSQATQRGYTF. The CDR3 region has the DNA TGCGCCAGCAGCCAGGCCACACAGCGGGGCTACACCTTC.

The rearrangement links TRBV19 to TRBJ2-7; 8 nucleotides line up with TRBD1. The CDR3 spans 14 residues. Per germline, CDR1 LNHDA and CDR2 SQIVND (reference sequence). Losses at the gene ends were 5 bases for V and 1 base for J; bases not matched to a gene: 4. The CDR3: CASSPRQGSYEQYF. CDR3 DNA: TGTGCCAGTAGTCCTCGACAGGGGTCCTACGAGCAGTACTTC. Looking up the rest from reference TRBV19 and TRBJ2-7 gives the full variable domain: DGGITQSPKYLFRKEGQNVTLSCEQNLNHDAMYWYRQDPGQGLRLIYYSQIVNDFQKGDIAEGYSVSREKKESFPLTVTSAQKNPTAFYLCASSPRQGSYEQYFGPGTRLTVT.

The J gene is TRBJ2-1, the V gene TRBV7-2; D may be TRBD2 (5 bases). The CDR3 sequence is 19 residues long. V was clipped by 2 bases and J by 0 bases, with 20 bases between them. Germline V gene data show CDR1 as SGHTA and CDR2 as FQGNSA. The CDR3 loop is CASSLYGVSVGGSYNEQFF. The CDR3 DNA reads TGTGCCAGCAGCTTATACGGGGTTAGCGTTGGTGGCTCCTACAATGAGCAGTTCTTC.

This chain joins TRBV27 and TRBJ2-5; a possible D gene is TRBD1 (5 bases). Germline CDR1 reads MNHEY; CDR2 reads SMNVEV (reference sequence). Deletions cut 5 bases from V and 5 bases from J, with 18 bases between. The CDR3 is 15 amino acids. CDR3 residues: CASSLIQGFEETQYF. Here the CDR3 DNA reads TGTGCCAGCAGTCTGATCCAGGGTTTTGAGGAGACCCAGTACTTC.

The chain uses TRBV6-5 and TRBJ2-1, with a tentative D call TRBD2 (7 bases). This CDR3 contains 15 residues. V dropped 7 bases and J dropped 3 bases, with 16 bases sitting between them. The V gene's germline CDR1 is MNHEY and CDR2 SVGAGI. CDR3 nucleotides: TGTGCCAGCACCCAGAGGGGGGGGAGCTACAATGAGCAGTTCTTC. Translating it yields CASTQRGGSYNEQFF.

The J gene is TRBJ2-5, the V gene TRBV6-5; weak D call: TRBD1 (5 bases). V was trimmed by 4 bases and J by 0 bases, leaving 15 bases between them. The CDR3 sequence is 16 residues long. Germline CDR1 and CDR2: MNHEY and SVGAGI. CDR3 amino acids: CASSSDRVPNQETQYF. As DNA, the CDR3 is TGTGCCAGCAGTTCCGACAGAGTCCCCAACCAAGAGACCCAGTACTTC.

The DNA of the CDR3 is TGTGCCAGCAGTCCATACAGGGGGCTAGAGACCCAGTACTTC. It codes for CASSPYRGLETQYF. The V and J genes are TRBV28 and TRBJ2-5; 9 nucleotides agree with TRBD1. This CDR3 region has 14 residues. V dropped 5 bases and J dropped 4; count of bases not matched to a gene: 5. From germline, CDR1 is MDHEN and CDR2 SYDVKM.

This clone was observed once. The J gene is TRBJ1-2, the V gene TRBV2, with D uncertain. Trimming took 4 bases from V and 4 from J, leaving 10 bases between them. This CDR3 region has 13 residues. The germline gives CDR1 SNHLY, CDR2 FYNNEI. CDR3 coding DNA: TGTGCCAGCAGTGGAGGCAGAGTCTATGGCTACACCTTC. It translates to CASSGGRVYGYTF.

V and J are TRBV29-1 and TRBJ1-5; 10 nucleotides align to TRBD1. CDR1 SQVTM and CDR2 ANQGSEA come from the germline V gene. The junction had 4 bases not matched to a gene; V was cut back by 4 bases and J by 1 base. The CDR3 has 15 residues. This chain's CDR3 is CSVVTGGLSNQPQHF. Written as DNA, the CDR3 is TGCAGCGTTGTGACAGGGGGCTTAAGCAATCAGCCCCAGCATTTT.

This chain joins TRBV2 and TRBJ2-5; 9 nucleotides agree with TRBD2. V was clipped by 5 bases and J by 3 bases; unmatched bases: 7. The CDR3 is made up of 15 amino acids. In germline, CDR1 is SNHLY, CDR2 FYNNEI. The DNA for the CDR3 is TGTGCCAGCAGTTCTCAGACTAGCGGTGAAGAGACCCAGTACTTC. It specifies CASSSQTSGEETQYF.

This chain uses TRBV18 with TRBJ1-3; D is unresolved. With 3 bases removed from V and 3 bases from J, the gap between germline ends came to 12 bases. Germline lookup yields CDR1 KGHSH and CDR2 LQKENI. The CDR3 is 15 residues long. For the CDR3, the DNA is TGTGCCAGCTCACCGCTTCTAGGAGGTGGAAACACCATATATTTT. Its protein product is CASSPLLGGGNTIYF. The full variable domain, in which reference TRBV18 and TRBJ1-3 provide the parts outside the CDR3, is NAGVMQNPRHLVRRRGQEARLRCSPMKGHSHVYWYRQLPEEGLKFMVYLQKENIIDESGMPKERFSAEFPKEGPSILRIQQVVRGDSAAYFCASSPLLGGGNTIYFGEGSWLTVV.